The T cell receptor (beta chain) described here comes from a study of T cells of healthy individuals. TCRdb itself ran the 5' RACE reads through MiXCR, one entry per CDR3 protein. The data contain about 82,000 distinct CDR3 sequences, more than 4.5% of them singletons. This clonotype was seen at least ten times. The V segment lost 7 bases and the J segment 7 bases; nucleotides outside the gene matches: 5. The CDR3 length is 13 residues. From germline, CDR1 is SEHNR and CDR2 FQNEAQ (reference sequence). The source of this sequence is a female donor in good health. This chain links TRBV7-9 with TRBJ2-7; 12 bases map to TRBD2. The CDR3: CASKRTSGTEQYF. In DNA form, the CDR3 reads TGTGCCAGCAAGCGGACTAGCGGGACTGAGCAGTACTTC.